This T cell receptor (beta chain) was obtained from a study of T cells after yellow fever vaccination. For TCR, cDNA came from 5'RACE template switching, which added a universal primer site and UMIs. TCRdb reanalysed the 5' RACE reads using MiXCR and keeps one entry per CDR3 protein. The sample comprises some 320,000 distinct CDR3 sequences, 8.7% of which are singletons, and about a sixth rests with the top ten. Study findings and constraints: Clones that expanded after primary vaccination mostly reappeared after the booster (96% CD4, 88% CD8).

This clonotype occurred a few times. Antigen: not known. Germline values: CDR1 DFQATT, CDR2 SNEGSKA (reference sequence). The CDR3 spans 15 residues. This clonotype was obtained from a young man who received the YFV17D yellow fever vaccine. The sequenced sample was PBMCs, obtained on the day of the first yellow fever vaccination. This chain connects TRBV20-1 to TRBJ2-1, with 10 bases that match TRBD1. The CDR3 sequence is CRPAVPGQGYNEQFF. The CDR3 DNA reads as TGCAGGCCCGCCGTTCCGGGACAGGGGTACAATGAGCAGTTCTTC.